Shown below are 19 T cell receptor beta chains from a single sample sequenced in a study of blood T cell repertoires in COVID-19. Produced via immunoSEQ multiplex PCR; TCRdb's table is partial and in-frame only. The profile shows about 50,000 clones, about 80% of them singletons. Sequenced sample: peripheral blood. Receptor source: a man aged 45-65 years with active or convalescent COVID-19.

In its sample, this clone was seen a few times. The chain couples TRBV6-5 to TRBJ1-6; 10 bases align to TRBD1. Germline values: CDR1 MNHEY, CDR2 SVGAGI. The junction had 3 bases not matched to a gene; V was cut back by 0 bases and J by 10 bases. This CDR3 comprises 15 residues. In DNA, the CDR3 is TGTGCCAGCAGTTACTCGGGACAGGGGATATCACCCCTCCACTTT. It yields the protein CASSYSGQGISPLHF.

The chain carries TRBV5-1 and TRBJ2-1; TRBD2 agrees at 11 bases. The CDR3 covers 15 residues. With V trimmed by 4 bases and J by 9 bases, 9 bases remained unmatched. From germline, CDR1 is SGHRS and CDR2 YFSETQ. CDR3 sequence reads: CASSAKLAGDFEQFF. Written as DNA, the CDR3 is TGCGCCAGCAGCGCAAAACTAGCGGGAGATTTTGAGCAGTTCTTC. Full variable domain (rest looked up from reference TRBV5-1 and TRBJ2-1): KAGVTQTPRYLIKTRGQQVTLSCSPISGHRSVSWYQQTPGQGLQFLFEYFSETQRNKGNFPGRFSGRQFSNSRSEMNVSTLELGDSALYLCASSAKLAGDFEQFFGPGTRLTVL.

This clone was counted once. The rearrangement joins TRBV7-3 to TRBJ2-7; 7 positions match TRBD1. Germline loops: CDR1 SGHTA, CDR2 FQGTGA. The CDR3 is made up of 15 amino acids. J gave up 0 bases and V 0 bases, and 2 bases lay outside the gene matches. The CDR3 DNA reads TGTGCCAGCAGCTTAACGACAGGGAACTCCTACGAGCAGTACTTC. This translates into CASSLTTGNSYEQYF.

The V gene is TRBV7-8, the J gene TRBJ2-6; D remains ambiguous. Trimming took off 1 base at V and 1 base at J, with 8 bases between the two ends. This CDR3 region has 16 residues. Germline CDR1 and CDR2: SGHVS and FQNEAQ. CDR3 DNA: TGTGCCAGCAGCTTAGTATGGAGTTCTGGGGCCAACGTCCTGACTTTC. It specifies CASSLVWSSGANVLTF.

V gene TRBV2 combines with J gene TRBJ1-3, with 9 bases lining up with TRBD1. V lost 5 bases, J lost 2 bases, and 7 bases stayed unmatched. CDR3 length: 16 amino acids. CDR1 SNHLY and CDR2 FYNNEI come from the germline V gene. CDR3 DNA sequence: TGTGCCAGCAGTACAGGGGGCGGTTTTACTGGAAACACCATATATTTT. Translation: CASSTGGGFTGNTIYF.

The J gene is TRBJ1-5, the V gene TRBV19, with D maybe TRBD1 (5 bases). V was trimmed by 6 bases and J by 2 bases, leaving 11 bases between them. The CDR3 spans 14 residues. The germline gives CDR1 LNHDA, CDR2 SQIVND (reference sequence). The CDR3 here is CASSLDSGNQPQHF. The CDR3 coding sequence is TGTGCCAGTAGCCTCGACAGTGGCAATCAGCCCCAGCATTTT.

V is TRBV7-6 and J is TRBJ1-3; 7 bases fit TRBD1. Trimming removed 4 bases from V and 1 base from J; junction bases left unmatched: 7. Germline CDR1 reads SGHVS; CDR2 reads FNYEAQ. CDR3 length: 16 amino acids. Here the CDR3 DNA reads TGTGCCAGCAGCTCGAACAGGGGCCGGTCTGGAAACACCATATATTTT. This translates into CASSSNRGRSGNTIYF.

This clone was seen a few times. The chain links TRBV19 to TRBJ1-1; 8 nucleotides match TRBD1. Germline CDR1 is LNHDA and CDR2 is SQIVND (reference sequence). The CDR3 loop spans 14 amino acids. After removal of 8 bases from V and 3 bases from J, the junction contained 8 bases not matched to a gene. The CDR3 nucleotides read TGTGCCAGTCTCAGGGGGCACGCGGACACTGAAGCTTTCTTT. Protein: CASLRGHADTEAFF.

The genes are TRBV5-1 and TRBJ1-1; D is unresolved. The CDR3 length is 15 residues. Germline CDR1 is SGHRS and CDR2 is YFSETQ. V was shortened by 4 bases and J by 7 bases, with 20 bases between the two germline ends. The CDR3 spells CASSPPFGEVGEAFF. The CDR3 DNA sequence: TGCGCCAGCAGCCCCCCTTTCGGGGAAGTAGGTGAAGCTTTCTTT.

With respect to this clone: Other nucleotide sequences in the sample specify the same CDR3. In DNA, the CDR3 is TGTGCCAGCAGCTTAGTGGGCGGGGCGAACACCGGGGAGCTGTTTTTT. Translated, it gives CASSLVGGANTGELFF. J is TRBJ2-2 and V is TRBV7-2; D may be TRBD2 (6 bases). The CDR3 is 16 residues long. Germline-derived CDR1 and CDR2 are SGHTA and FQGNSA. Trimming took 1 base from V and 0 from J, leaving 9 bases between them. The full variable domain, its missing parts supplied by reference TRBV7-2 and TRBJ2-2, is GAGVSQSPSNKVTEKGKDVELRCDPISGHTALYWYRQSLGQGLEFLIYFQGNSAPDKSGLPSDRFSAERTGGSVSTLTIQRTQQEDSAVYLCASSLVGGANTGELFFGEGSRLTVL.

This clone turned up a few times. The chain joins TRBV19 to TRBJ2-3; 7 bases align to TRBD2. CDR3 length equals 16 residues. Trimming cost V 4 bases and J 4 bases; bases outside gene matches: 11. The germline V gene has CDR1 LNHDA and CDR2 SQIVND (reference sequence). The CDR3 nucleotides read TGTGCCAGTAGTAGGGGGGGAGCGGGTGTATCAGATACGCAGTATTTT. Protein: CASSRGGAGVSDTQYF.

The DNA of the CDR3 is TGTGCCAGCAGTCGTACAGGGCTCAATCAGCCCCAGCATTTT. Translation gives CASSRTGLNQPQHF. The chain recombines TRBV5-6 with TRBJ1-5; D is perhaps TRBD1 (6 bases). The germline V gene encodes CDR1 SGHDT and CDR2 YYEEEE. CDR3 length: 14 residues. Between the trimmed V and J ends, which lost 5 bases and 3 bases, there was a span of 12 bases.

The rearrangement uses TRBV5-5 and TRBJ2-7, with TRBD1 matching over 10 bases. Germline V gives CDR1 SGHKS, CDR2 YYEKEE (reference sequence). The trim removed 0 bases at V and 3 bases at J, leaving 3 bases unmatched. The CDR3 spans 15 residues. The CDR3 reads CASSLGRDRGYEQYF. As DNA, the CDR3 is TGTGCCAGCAGCTTGGGCCGGGACAGGGGCTACGAGCAGTACTTC.

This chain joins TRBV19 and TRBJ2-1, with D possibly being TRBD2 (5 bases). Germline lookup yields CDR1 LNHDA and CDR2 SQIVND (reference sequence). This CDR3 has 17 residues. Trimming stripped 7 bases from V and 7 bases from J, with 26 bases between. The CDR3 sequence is CASTDSNRRAWRNEQFF. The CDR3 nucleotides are TGTGCCAGTACCGACTCAAACCGCCGGGCGTGGAGGAATGAGCAGTTCTTC.

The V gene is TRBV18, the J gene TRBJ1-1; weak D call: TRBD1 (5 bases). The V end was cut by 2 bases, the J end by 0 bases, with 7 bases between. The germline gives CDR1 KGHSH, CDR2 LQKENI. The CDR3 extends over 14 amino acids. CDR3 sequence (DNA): TGTGCCAGCTCACCATTAGGGGTGAACACTGAAGCTTTCTTT. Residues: CASSPLGVNTEAFF. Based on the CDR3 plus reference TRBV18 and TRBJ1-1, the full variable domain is NAGVMQNPRHLVRRRGQEARLRCSPMKGHSHVYWYRQLPEEGLKFMVYLQKENIIDESGMPKERFSAEFPKEGPSILRIQQVVRGDSAAYFCASSPLGVNTEAFFGQGTRLTVV.

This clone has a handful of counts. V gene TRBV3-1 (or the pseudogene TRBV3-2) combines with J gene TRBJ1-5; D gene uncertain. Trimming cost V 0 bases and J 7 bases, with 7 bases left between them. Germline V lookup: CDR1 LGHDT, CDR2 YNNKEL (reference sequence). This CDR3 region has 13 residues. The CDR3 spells CASSQEEAQPQHF. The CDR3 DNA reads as TGTGCCAGCAGCCAAGAGGAGGCACAGCCCCAGCATTTT.

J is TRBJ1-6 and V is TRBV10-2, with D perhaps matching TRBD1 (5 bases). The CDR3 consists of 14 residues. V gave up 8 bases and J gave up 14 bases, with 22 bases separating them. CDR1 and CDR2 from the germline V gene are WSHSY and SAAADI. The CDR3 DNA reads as TGCGCCAGCGGGGCTCCGAAGGAGGGTTCCACCCTCCACTTT. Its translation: CASGAPKEGSTLHF.

CDR3 region: CASSQGDRPGGAFF. The CDR3 nucleotides are TGCGCCAGCAGCCAAGGTGACAGGCCAGGAGGAGCTTTCTTT. The J gene is TRBJ1-1, the V gene TRBV4-1; D may be TRBD1 (6 bases). Trimming took off 1 base at V and 10 bases at J, with 16 bases between the two ends. The CDR3 has 14 residues. Germline lookup yields CDR1 MGHRA and CDR2 YSYEKL.

The CDR3 region has the DNA TGCGCCAGCAGCCAAGAGGGCCCCCCTTCGTCAGGGGCCTACAATGAGCAGTTCTTC. Residues: CASSQEGPPSSGAYNEQFF. The gene calls are TRBV4-1 and TRBJ2-1; a possible D gene is TRBD1 (6 bases). The CDR3 spans 19 residues. In germline, CDR1 is MGHRA, CDR2 YSYEKL. The V and J ends lost 0 bases and 2 bases respectively, with 20 bases between them.